The present entry profiles one T cell receptor beta chain with its context. Original processing notes: Amplification from reference gene primers served as the basis for estimated nucleated cell counts. Libraries were prepared by immunoSEQ multiplex PCR; TCRdb keeps only in-frame clonotypes and omits some of them. V, J and clone size are taken as reported in that table, and D and trimming were inferred from the DNA itself. This sample has approximately 180,000 clones, with roughly 88% found just once. This sample was included in a study of blood T cell repertoires in COVID-19. Study information: Whether acute or convalescent, the COVID-19 samples came from the United States, Italy and Spain. T cells, B-cell-depleted T cells, or PBMCs provided the cDNA or gDNA that served as material.

Germline lookup yields CDR1 MNHNS and CDR2 SASEGT. The CDR3 has 14 amino acids. J gave up 5 bases and V 2 bases, and 3 bases lay outside the gene matches. The sequence was obtained from a human donor with active or convalescent COVID-19. The donor label of this sample is uncertain. V usage is TRBV6-1 and J usage is TRBJ2-7; TRBD2 matches 10 bases. Material: peripheral blood. The CDR3 DNA reads as TGTGCCAGCAGTGAATTAGCGGGAGGCCACGAGCAGTACTTC. This codes for CASSELAGGHEQYF.